Shown below are 13 T cell receptor beta chains from a single sample sequenced in a study of monozygotic twins with inflammatory bowel disease. TCRdb reanalyzed the 5' RACE reads, giving one entry per CDR3 protein sequence and no DNA. The table counts approximately 400,000 distinct CDR3 sequences; just over 2.5% lies in the top ten. Sequenced material: blood. The source is a human donor with ulcerative colitis or Crohn's disease, or a healthy co-twin of an affected twin (not recorded which).

This chain links TRBV5-6 with TRBJ2-1; the TRBD2 assignment by TCRdb is unverifiable without DNA. This CDR3 region has 15 residues. Germline V gene sequence: CDR1 SGHDT, CDR2 YYEEEE. The CDR3 here is CASSMRLAGNNEQFF.

This rearrangement joins TRBV6-2 or TRBV6-3 to TRBJ1-6; the D call from TCRdb, TRBD1, cannot be confirmed without DNA. Germline values: CDR1 MNHEY, CDR2 SVGEGT. CDR3 length equals 13 residues. The CDR3 is CASIDRGESPLHF.

The rearrangement joins TRBV18 to TRBJ2-1. This CDR3 is built from 14 residues. Germline assignment: CDR1 KGHSH and CDR2 LQKENI. The CDR3 sequence is CASSPPSANNEQFF.

The gene calls are TRBV19 and TRBJ2-5; TCRdb outputs TRBD1, but without DNA this stays unchecked. The CDR3 has 13 amino acids. Germline CDR1 reads LNHDA; CDR2 reads SQIVND (reference sequence). CDR3 residues: CASRAGRRETQYF.

The V gene is TRBV6-1, the J gene TRBJ2-3; TCRdb picks TRBD2, but there is no DNA to check that call. This CDR3 region has 17 residues. CDR1 and CDR2 from the germline V gene are MNHNS and SASEGT. The CDR3 loop is CASSPGFAGSSTDTQYF.

V usage is TRBV19 and J usage is TRBJ1-1; TCRdb's D call of TRBD1 is untestable without DNA. This CDR3 is built from 16 residues. Germline loops: CDR1 LNHDA, CDR2 SQIVND (reference sequence). The CDR3 reads CASSISPGQLNTEAFF.

The gene calls are TRBV18 and TRBJ2-1; TCRdb's assignment of TRBD2 cannot be checked, as there is no DNA. Germline V gene data show CDR1 as KGHSH and CDR2 as LQKENI. The CDR3 is made up of 20 amino acids. CDR3 amino acids: CASSPWRGQGASGGPNEQFF.

The rearrangement links TRBV12-3 or TRBV12-4 to TRBJ2-3; TCRdb's D call of TRBD1 is untestable without DNA. The CDR3 runs 15 residues. The CDR3 spells CASSLGGKRTDTQYF.

The rearrangement joins TRBV27 to TRBJ1-5; TCRdb reports TRBD1, a call that lacks DNA to check it against. Germline V CDR1 and CDR2: MNHEY, SMNVEV (reference sequence). This CDR3 has 18 amino acids. CDR3 in amino acids: CASSDLRGGQGEHQPQHF.

The chain joins TRBV3-1 to TRBJ1-4; lacking DNA, the TRBD1 call made by TCRdb goes unchecked. Germline assignment: CDR1 LGHDT and CDR2 YNNKEL (reference sequence). The CDR3 runs 16 residues. CDR3 in amino acids: CASSPKRGTTNEKLFF. Filled out from reference TRBV3-1 and TRBJ1-4, the complete variable domain reads DTAVSQTPKYLVTQMGNDKSIKCEQNLGHDTMYWYKQDSKKFLKIMFSYNNKELIINETVPNRFSPKSPDKAHLNLHINSLELGDSAVYFCASSPKRGTTNEKLFFGSGTQLSVL.

V usage is TRBV5-1 and J usage is TRBJ1-4; the TRBD1 assignment by TCRdb is unverifiable without DNA. Germline V gene data show CDR1 as SGHRS and CDR2 as YFSETQ. The CDR3 extends over 15 amino acids. CDR3 in amino acids: CASSLGPGAGEKLFF.

The genes are TRBV9 and TRBJ2-2; TCRdb picks TRBD1, but there is no DNA to check that call. The CDR3 runs 16 residues. Germline V CDR1 and CDR2: SGDLS, YYNGEE. This chain's CDR3 is CASSVGPPRVTGELFF.

The chain carries TRBV5-1 and TRBJ1-5. CDR1 and CDR2 (germline): SGHRS, YFSETQ. This CDR3 region has 13 residues. CDR3 amino acids: CASSLGVNQPQHF.